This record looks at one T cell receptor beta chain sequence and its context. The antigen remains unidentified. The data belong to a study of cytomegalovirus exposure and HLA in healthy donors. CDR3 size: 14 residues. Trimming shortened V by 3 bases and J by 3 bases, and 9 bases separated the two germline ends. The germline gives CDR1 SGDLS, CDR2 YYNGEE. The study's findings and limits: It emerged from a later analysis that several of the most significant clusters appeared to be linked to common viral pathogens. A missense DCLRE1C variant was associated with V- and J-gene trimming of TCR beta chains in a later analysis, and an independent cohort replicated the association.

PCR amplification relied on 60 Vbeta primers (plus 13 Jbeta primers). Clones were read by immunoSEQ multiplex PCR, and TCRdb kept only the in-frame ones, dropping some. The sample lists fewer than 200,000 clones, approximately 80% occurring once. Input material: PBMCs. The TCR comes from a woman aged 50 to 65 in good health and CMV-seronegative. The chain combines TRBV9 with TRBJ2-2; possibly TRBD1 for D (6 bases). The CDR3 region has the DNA TGTGCCAGCAGCGAAACAGGGTACACCGGGGAGCTGTTTTTT. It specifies CASSETGYTGELFF.